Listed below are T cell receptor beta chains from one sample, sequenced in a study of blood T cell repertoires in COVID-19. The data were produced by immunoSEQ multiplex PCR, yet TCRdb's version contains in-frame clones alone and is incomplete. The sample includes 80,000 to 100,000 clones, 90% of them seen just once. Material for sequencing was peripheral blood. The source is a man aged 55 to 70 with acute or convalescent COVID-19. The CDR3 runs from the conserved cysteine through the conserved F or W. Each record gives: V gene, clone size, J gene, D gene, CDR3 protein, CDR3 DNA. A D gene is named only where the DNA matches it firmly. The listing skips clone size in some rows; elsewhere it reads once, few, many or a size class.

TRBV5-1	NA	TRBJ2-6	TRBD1	CASSLALGTGTMGANVLTF	TGCGCCAGCAGCTTGGCCCTAGGGACAGGGACGATGGGGGCCAACGTCCTGACTTTC
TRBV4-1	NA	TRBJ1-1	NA	CASSTRPGEAFF	TGCGCCAGCAGCACGAGACCAGGGGAAGCTTTCTTT
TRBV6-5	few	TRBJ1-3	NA	CASRGGADSGNTIYF	TGTGCCAGCCGGGGGGGGGCGGACTCTGGAAACACCATATATTTT
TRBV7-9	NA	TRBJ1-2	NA	CASSLVGTPHHGYTF	TGTGCCAGCAGCTTAGTGGGGACACCGCACCATGGCTACACCTTC
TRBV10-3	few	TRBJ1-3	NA	CAISASLGGGNTIYF	TGTGCCATCAGTGCCTCACTCGGGGGGGGAAACACCATATATTTT
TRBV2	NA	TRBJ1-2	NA	CASRRGGDGYGYTF	TGTGCCAGCAGAAGAGGAGGGGACGGCTATGGCTACACCTTC
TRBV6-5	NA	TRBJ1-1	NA	CATLPGTGAEAFF	TGTGCCACCCTTCCGGGGACTGGGGCTGAAGCTTTCTTT
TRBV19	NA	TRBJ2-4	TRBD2	CASTPGGPLAKNIQYF	TGTGCCAGTACCCCGGGGGGACCCTTAGCCAAAAACATTCAGTACTTC
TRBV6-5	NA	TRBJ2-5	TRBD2	CATLRLAGKTQYF	TGTGCCACCCTCAGACTAGCGGGGAAGACCCAGTACTTC
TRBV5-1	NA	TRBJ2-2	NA	CASSWLGQSNTGELFF	TGCGCCAGCAGCTGGCTGGGACAATCTAACACCGGGGAGCTGTTTTTT
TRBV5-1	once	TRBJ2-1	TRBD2	CATSQMAGVGYNEQFF	TGCGCCACGTCACAGATGGCGGGAGTTGGGTACAATGAGCAGTTCTTC
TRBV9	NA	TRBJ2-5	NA	CASSRGQETQYF	TGTGCCAGCAGTAGGGGCCAAGAGACCCAGTACTTC
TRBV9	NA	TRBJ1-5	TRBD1	CASSVEGGWEPQHF	TGTGCCAGCAGCGTAGAAGGGGGCTGGGAGCCCCAGCATTTT
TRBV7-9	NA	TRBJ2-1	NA	CASTLDGSYNEQFF	TGTGCCAGCACCTTGGACGGGTCCTACAATGAGCAGTTCTTC
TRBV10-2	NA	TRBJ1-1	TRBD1	CASSPRDRANTEAFF	TGCGCCAGCAGTCCTCGGGACAGGGCGAACACTGAAGCTTTCTTT
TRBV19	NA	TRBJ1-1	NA	CASKAGLWGEAFF	TGTGCCAGTAAGGCAGGGCTCTGGGGTGAAGCTTTCTTT
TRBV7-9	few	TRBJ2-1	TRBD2	CASSLGEGREYNEQFF	TGTGCCAGCAGCTTAGGGGAGGGGCGTGAATACAATGAGCAGTTCTTC
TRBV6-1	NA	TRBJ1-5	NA	CASSEEGRQPQHF	TGTGCCAGCAGTGAAGAAGGGAGGCAGCCCCAGCATTTT